This paragraph reports one T cell receptor beta chain. What it binds is not known. The sample comes from a study of T cell responses to AZD1222 COVID-19 vaccine. Points from the study as a whole: There were mostly white British donors and more females than males, and clonal diversity was possibly underestimated. Across the whole spike, CD4 TCRs peaked at regions 160-218 and 743-854. Unmutated variant regions are reportedly the target of nearly half of TCRs that are spike-specific.

The repertoire was sequenced with immunoSEQ multiplex PCR; TCRdb's copy has only in-frame clones and lacks some. The sample includes more than 150,000 clones, just over 90% of them seen just once. In germline, CDR1 is GTSNPN, CDR2 SVGIG (reference sequence). Trimming cost V 0 bases and J 6 bases, with 3 bases left between them. This CDR3 is 11 amino acids long. The sequence was collected from an adult in good health. The V and J genes are TRBV30 and TRBJ1-5; no reliable D call. Sample: peripheral blood, taken on day 0 of AZD1222 vaccination. The CDR3 sequence is CAWSVCQPQHF. CDR3 DNA sequence: TGTGCCTGGAGTGTATGTCAGCCCCAGCATTTT.